This TCR beta chain was captured by sequencing in a study of cytomegalovirus exposure and HLA in healthy donors. Overall study results and limits: HLA alleles showed associations with around 15,000 TCR beta sequences in a later analysis, at a 0.05 false discovery rate.

The CDR3 has 15 amino acids. Germline CDR1 and CDR2: LNHDA and SQIVND (reference sequence). The V gene end was trimmed by 9 bases and the J gene end by 2 bases; junction bases not matched to a gene: 11. PCR amplification relied on 60 Vbeta primers (plus 13 Jbeta primers). Profiled with immunoSEQ multiplex PCR; TCRdb holds only in-frame clones, not every one. Of under 250,000 clones in the sample, 82% are singletons; the top ten hold nearly 6%. Worth noting for this clone: Its antigen is as yet unknown.

This rearrangement joins TRBV19 to TRBJ1-2; 8 nucleotides agree with TRBD1. Material: PBMCs. The clonotype originates from a man aged 40-50 years in good health and CMV-seropositive. CDR3 nucleotide sequence: TGTGCCAGCACCATCCAGGGGGCGTACAACTATGGCTACACCTTC. Its translation: CASTIQGAYNYGYTF.